A selection of T cell receptor beta chains follows, all from one sample in a study of T cells in Graves' hyperthyroidism and ophthalmopathy. TCRdb independently ran MiXCR on the multiplex PCR reads; one entry per CDR3 protein. The table records 450,000 to 700,000 distinct CDR3 sequences, roughly 50% of them present only once. The specimen sequenced was peripheral blood or thyroid tissue (not recorded which). The receptors come from a woman younger than 35 with Graves' hyperthyroidism. CDR3s include the opening cysteine and the closing phenylalanine or tryptophan.

V: TRBV25-1
J: TRBJ2-7
CDR3: CASSGLAVIPGSYEQYF

V: TRBV7-2
J: TRBJ2-5
CDR3: CASSLEGPGETQYF

V: TRBV7-6
J: TRBJ2-2
CDR3: CATEGTANTGELFF

V: TRBV6-2/TRBV6-3
J: TRBJ2-2
CDR3: CASTPIGQETNTGELFF

V: TRBV5-6
J: TRBJ2-3
CDR3: CASSSTGEDTQYF

V: TRBV6-5
J: TRBJ1-2
CDR3: CASRQSGQSDGYTF

V: TRBV4-3
J: TRBJ2-7
CDR3: CASSQDPGFYEQYF

V: TRBV14
J: TRBJ2-7
CDR3: CASSQGGYSGQHLYF

V: TRBV7-3
J: TRBJ2-2
CDR3: CASSLTAFRVNTGELFF

V: TRBV2
J: TRBJ2-5
CDR3: CASLLQGIQETQYF

V: TRBV5-4
J: TRBJ2-7
CDR3: CASSPRLADTYEQYF

V: TRBV20-1
J: TRBJ2-5
CDR3: CSARGGRTFQETQYF

V: TRBV7-9
J: TRBJ1-5
CDR3: CASSLDRTQHF

V: TRBV20-1
J: TRBJ1-5
CDR3: CSATPGNNQPQHF

V: TRBV7-2
J: TRBJ2-7
CDR3: CATDGSPPPHEQYF

V: TRBV5-1
J: TRBJ2-2
CDR3: CASSLDGPSFLRELFF

V: TRBV7-8
J: TRBJ1-6
CDR3: CASSRREASSYSPLHF

V: TRBV7-2
J: TRBJ2-7
CDR3: CASSSSGLGLKYNEQYF

V: TRBV4-1
J: TRBJ1-5
CDR3: CASSPPGLAGQSNQPQHF

V: TRBV2
J: TRBJ1-5
CDR3: CASTANRGRYEHF

V: TRBV7-2
J: TRBJ2-7
CDR3: CASSFDRGDEQYF

V: TRBV19
J: TRBJ1-4
CDR3: CASSIRRSRNEKLFF

V: TRBV6-4
J: TRBJ2-2
CDR3: CASSDEGGVNTGELFF

V: TRBV20-1
J: TRBJ2-6
CDR3: CSASMTESWGNTEAF

V: TRBV7-3
J: TRBJ2-2
CDR3: CASSLITSTGELFF

V: TRBV7-2
J: TRBJ1-2
CDR3: CASSPEQDNYGYTF

V: TRBV7-4
J: TRBJ1-2
CDR3: CASSVGSSGGYTF

V: TRBV7-9
J: TRBJ1-5
CDR3: CASSARGDNQPQHF

V: TRBV2
J: TRBJ1-2
CDR3: CTSSGIPGYTF

V: TRBV24-1
J: TRBJ2-1
CDR3: CATSDLGQGSVEQFF

V: TRBV20-1
J: TRBJ2-7
CDR3: CSARLDRTYEQYF

V: TRBV7-9
J: TRBJ2-7
CDR3: CASSSLETAAYEQYF

V: TRBV7-8
J: TRBJ2-7
CDR3: CASSPLGGRRRRGEQYF

V: TRBV24-1
J: .
CDR3: CATSDFRDTDRVNEQFF

V: TRBV7-9
J: TRBJ2-7
CDR3: CASSLRGLNEQYF

V: TRBV5-8
J: TRBJ2-7
CDR3: CASSLDSSSYEQYF

V: TRBV19
J: TRBJ1-1
CDR3: CASKTSVGQRMNTEAFF

V: TRBV7-6
J: TRBJ2-7
CDR3: CASSRGAGDDYEQYF

V: TRBV12-3/TRBV12-4
J: TRBJ1-2
CDR3: CASSLAITIPGYTF

V: TRBV29-1
J: TRBJ2-7
CDR3: CSVLTGGARYEQYF